This entry lists 18 T cell receptor beta chains sequenced from one sample in a study of tumor and adjacent non-tumor tissue in lung cancer. The template was RNA from unsorted bulk tissue. TCRbeta libraries were built with three rounds of nested PCR, modified from ARM-PCR. A single record per CDR3 protein comes from TCRdb applying MiXCR to the multiplex PCR reads. This table has tens of thousands of distinct CDR3 sequences, roughly 80% appearing once. Sequencing was done on a sample of lung tumor tissue. The source of these receptors is a woman in her fifties or sixties with non-small cell lung cancer.

On this clonotype: One end of the junction varies from germline; a read error may be responsible. The chain joins TRBV6-1 to TRBJ2-7; D is uncertain. Germline V gene data show CDR1 as MNHNS and CDR2 as SASEGT. The CDR3 runs 14 residues. CDR3 in amino acids: CASSISQDRREQYF. The CDR3 coding sequence is TGTGCCAGCAGTATCAGTCAGGACCGGCGCGAGCAATACTTC.

With regard to this clonotype: The conserved final phenylalanine or tryptophan is absent from the CDR3, which likely points to a read error. The chain employs TRBV30 and TRBJ2-2; TRBD1 matches at 8 bases. Germline-derived CDR1 and CDR2 are GTSNPN and SVGIG (reference sequence). With 3 bases clipped from V and 0 bases from J, the junction kept 3 bases outside the gene matches. The CDR3 consists of 15 residues. The CDR3 region is CAWRGQGSNTGELFI. The CDR3 region has the DNA TGTGCCTGGAGAGGACAGGGTTCGAACACCGGGGAGCTGTTTATT.

CDR3 sequence (DNA): TGCGCCAGCAGCCAGGAACAGGGGAAGCATGGGCAGTTCTTC. Its protein product is CASSQEQGKHGQFF. This chain links TRBV4-1 with TRBJ2-1; 7 bases are a match to TRBD1. J was trimmed by 12 bases and V by 3 bases; bases with no gene match: 11. CDR1 and CDR2 (germline): MGHRA, YSYEKL. This CDR3 has 14 amino acids.

In the case of this clonotype: The junction departs from germline at one end; a sequencing error may be responsible. The chain couples TRBV11-2 to TRBJ2-7; D ambiguous. Germline V gene sequence: CDR1 SGHAT, CDR2 FQNNGV. The CDR3 covers 14 residues. This CDR3 reads CASNSPRKHYEQNF. DNA for the CDR3: TGTGCCAGTAACTCCCCCCGGAAACACTACGAGCAGAACTTC.

The chain employs TRBV29-1 and TRBJ1-2, with 7 bases identical to TRBD1. CDR3 size: 13 residues. Germline-derived CDR1 and CDR2 are SQVTM and ANQGSEA. J lost 1 base, V lost 5 bases, and 4 bases had no gene match. The CDR3 here is CSVQTGLNYGYTF. The DNA for the CDR3 is TGCAGCGTTCAGACAGGGCTTAACTATGGCTACACCTTC.

This clonotype came up once. Sequence at one end of the junction differs from germline and may be a read error. The chain combines TRBV6-2 or TRBV6-3 with TRBJ2-7; D gene ambiguous. Germline-derived CDR1 and CDR2 are MNHEY and SVGEGT. The CDR3 is 11 residues long. The CDR3 nucleotides are TGTGCCAGCAGCCCACTTTACGGGCAGTACTTC. It is translated as CASSPLYGQYF.

Concerning this clonotype: No conserved phenylalanine or tryptophan is present at the end of the CDR3, so a read error is the likely explanation. The rearrangement links TRBV14 to TRBJ1-2; D is perhaps TRBD1 (5 bases). Germline CDR1 is SGHDN and CDR2 is FVKESK. The CDR3 is 14 amino acids. The CDR3 sequence is CASTQGAMRYGYTS. The CDR3 DNA sequence: TGTGCCAGCACCCAAGGGGCAATGCGCTATGGCTACACCTCC.

This clonotype is medium-sized in the sample. The rearrangement uses TRBV29-1 and TRBJ2-1; D possibly corresponds to TRBD1 (5 bases). In germline, CDR1 is SQVTM, CDR2 ANQGSEA. CDR3 length: 12 residues. V lost 1 base, J lost 10 bases, and 11 bases lay in between. CDR3 loop: CSVEAEAGEQFF. DNA for the CDR3: TGCAGCGTTGAAGCCGAGGCAGGGGAGCAGTTCTTC.

A word on this clonotype: Compared with germline, one end of the junction differs, possibly owing to a read error. The V call is TRBV10-2, the J call TRBJ2-7, with D unresolved. The CDR3 covers 12 residues. Germline CDR1 WSHSY, CDR2 SAAADI. Here the CDR3 reads CTSSEEGYEQYF. CDR3 DNA: TGCACCAGTAGTGAGGAAGGTTACGAGCAGTACTTC.

Points on this clonotype: One end of the junction does not line up with germline, which may come from a read error. The chain joins TRBV6-5 to TRBJ2-1, with D perhaps matching TRBD2 (5 bases). This CDR3 is 16 amino acids long. Germline V gives CDR1 MNHEY, CDR2 SVGAGI. In DNA form, the CDR3 reads TGTGCCAGCAGCTACTCTTCCGGACGGGGATACAATGAGCAGTTCTTC. Its translation is CASSYSSGRGYNEQFF.

This clonotype has more than one count but fewer than ten. The CDR3 sequence is CSVGPDAITGELFF. The DNA of the CDR3 is TGCAGCGTTGGTCCAGATGCGATCACCGGGGAGCTGTTTTTT. J is TRBJ2-2 and V is TRBV29-1; D unclear. The CDR3 is 14 residues long. V lost 4 bases, J lost 4 bases, and 13 bases lay in between. CDR1 SQVTM and CDR2 ANQGSEA come from the germline V gene.

As to this clonotype: The conserved phenylalanine or tryptophan normally closing the CDR3 is absent here, so this likely arose from a read error. The genes are TRBV4-1 and TRBJ1-1; D might be TRBD1 (6 bases). The CDR3 runs to 16 residues. Per germline, CDR1 MGHRA and CDR2 YSYEKL. The CDR3 DNA follows: TGTGCCAGCAGCCAAGATTGTTACAGGGCGAACAATGAAGCTTTCGTT. This translates into CASSQDCYRANNEAFV.

To note about this clonotype: This sequence may be a read error, since a much larger clone differs from it by one base. The V gene is TRBV7-2, the J gene TRBJ2-5; TRBD2 agrees at 7 bases. CDR3 length: 17 residues. The V gene's germline CDR1 is SGHTA and CDR2 FQGNSA. The CDR3 DNA reads TGTGCCAGCAGCTTAGCGGTTCGGGGGGTGCCGGGGGAGACCCACTACTTC. It is translated as CASSLAVRGVPGETHYF.

On this clonotype itself: Since no conserved phenylalanine or tryptophan closes the CDR3, a read error is the likely cause. V is TRBV4-1 and J is TRBJ2-5; tentatively, D is TRBD2 (6 bases). This CDR3 region has 15 residues. V was pared by 1 base and J by 4 bases, with 13 bases between. The germline V gene encodes CDR1 MGHRA and CDR2 YSYEKL. The CDR3 coding sequence is TGCGCCAGCAGCCAAGGGAAGGGAGCGGGAGAGACCCAGTACCTC. It translates to CASSQGKGAGETQYL.

This chain links TRBV29-1 with TRBJ2-3; no reliable D call. From germline, CDR1 is SQVTM and CDR2 ANQGSEA. The CDR3 runs to 14 residues. Trimming removed 7 bases at V and 4 bases at J, with 18 bases between. The CDR3 sequence: CSAQIRLRADTQYF. The CDR3 bases are TGCAGCGCTCAGATTAGACTGCGCGCAGATACGCAGTATTTT.

To note about this clonotype: The conserved phenylalanine or tryptophan normally closing the CDR3 is absent here, so this likely arose from a read error. This chain uses TRBV11-2 with TRBJ2-5; D may be TRBD1 (6 bases). CDR1 SGHAT and CDR2 FQNNGV come from the germline V gene. The CDR3 consists of 12 residues. In DNA, the CDR3 is TGTGCTAGCAGCTTTACAGGGGAGACCCAGTACCTC. This encodes CASSFTGETQYL.

Remarks on this clonotype: A read error is likely, as this CDR3 ends without the conserved phenylalanine or tryptophan. It is unclear where the CDR3 begins or ends on the DNA, so no DNA is shown, and the CDR3 is as TCRdb lists it. The V and J genes are TRBV20-1 and TRBJ1-1; TRBD1 is the table's D call, not checked against the DNA. 13 amino acids form the CDR3, both terminal residues included. The germline gives CDR1 DFQATT, CDR2 SNEGSKA (reference sequence). The CDR3 region is CSAKRPQGTETFL.

This clonotype has ten or more counts. A much more abundant neighbour one base away suggests this may be a read error. The chain recombines TRBV20-1 with TRBJ2-2; D not resolved. The CDR3 covers 13 residues. Trimming removed 3 bases at V and 4 bases at J, with 9 bases between. Germline V CDR1 and CDR2: DFQATT, SNEGSKA (reference sequence). The CDR3 DNA is TGCAGTGCTAGTGAATCCCTCACCGGGGAGCTGTTTTTT. Its translation: CSASESLTGELFF.